The entry below describes one TCR beta chain. Trimming took 5 bases from V and 0 from J, leaving 13 bases between them. The germline V gene encodes CDR1 LNHDA and CDR2 SQIVND (reference sequence). This CDR3 is 16 amino acids long. The protocol was immunoSEQ multiplex PCR, while the TCRdb copy is restricted to in-frame clones and leaves out a portion. The sample records about 100,000 clones, around 90% being singletons. The sample originates from a study of blood T cell repertoires in COVID-19. Turning to the study itself: Some COVID-19 samples were acute and others convalescent; all came from the United States, Italy and Spain.

The rearrangement joins TRBV19 to TRBJ2-2; TRBD1 is a possible D gene (6 bases). Sequences were obtained from peripheral blood. The receptor was derived from a man aged 50-59 years with acute or convalescent COVID-19. CDR3 protein: CASSPTGHPNTGELFF. The CDR3 DNA reads TGTGCCAGTAGTCCGACGGGACACCCGAACACCGGGGAGCTGTTTTTT.